This T cell receptor beta chain was sequenced for a study of T-cell memory formation after mild COVID-19. Whole-study findings and limits: What remained unconfirmed was the SARS-CoV-2 specificity of second-wave clones peaking on day 37. Contracting clones from day 15 to 85 showed balanced CD4/CD8; later expanders favored CD4+. Among CD4+ contracting clones, most were CM and EM, and CD8+ ones EMRA.

The CDR3 consists of 13 residues. V was shortened by 3 bases and J by 3 bases, with 9 bases between the two germline ends. The germline V gene has CDR1 SEHNR and CDR2 FQNEAQ (reference sequence). Sample barcodes and UMIs were carried by the TCR alpha and TCR beta cDNA libraries that 5'RACE generated with constant-segment primers. TCRdb called the 5' RACE reads again in MiXCR, with one record for every CDR3 protein. The sample yields 270,000 or so distinct CDR3 sequences, about 20% seen once. About this clonotype: Its matching antigen is unknown.

Material: PBMCs or a T cell subset sorted from them (not recorded which). This clonotype was obtained from a man between 18 and 29 years old who had mild COVID-19 (a few samples of this study predate the infection). Cell type and time point are not known. The rearrangement links TRBV7-9 to TRBJ2-7, with D unclear. CDR3 coding DNA: TGTGCCAGCAGCTTGGAGCCGCGCTACGAGCAGTACTTC. Its translation: CASSLEPRYEQYF.